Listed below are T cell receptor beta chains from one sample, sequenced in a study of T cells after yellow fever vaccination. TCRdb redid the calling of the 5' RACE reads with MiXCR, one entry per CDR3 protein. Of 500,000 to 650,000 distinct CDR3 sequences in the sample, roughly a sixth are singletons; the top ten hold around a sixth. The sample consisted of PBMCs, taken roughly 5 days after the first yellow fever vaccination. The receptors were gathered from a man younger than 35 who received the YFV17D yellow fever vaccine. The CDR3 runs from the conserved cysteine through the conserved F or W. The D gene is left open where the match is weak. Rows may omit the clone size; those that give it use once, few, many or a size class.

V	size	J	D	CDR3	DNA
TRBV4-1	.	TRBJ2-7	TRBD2	CASSQEGGTSYEQYF	TGCGCCAGCAGCCAAGAGGGGGGGACCTCCTACGAGCAGTACTTC
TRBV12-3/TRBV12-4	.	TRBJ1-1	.	CASTSISGNTEAFF	TGTGCCAGCACCTCTATCTCGGGGAACACTGAAGCTTTCTTT
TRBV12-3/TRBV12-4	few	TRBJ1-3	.	CASSFPGAGNTIYF	TGTGCCAGCAGTTTCCCAGGGGCGGGAAACACCATATATTTT
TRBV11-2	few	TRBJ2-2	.	CASSLSSPGATGELFF	TGTGCCAGCAGCTTGAGTTCTCCAGGAGCCACCGGGGAGCTGTTTTTT
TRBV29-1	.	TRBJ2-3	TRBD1	CSAGGNTDTQYF	TGCAGCGCAGGGGGTAACACAGATACGCAGTATTTT
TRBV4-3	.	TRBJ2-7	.	CASSQDRSTYYEQYF	TGCGCCAGCAGCCAAGATCGTAGCACGTATTACGAGCAGTACTTC
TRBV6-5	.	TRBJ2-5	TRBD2	CASSNLAGGRETQYF	TGTGCCAGCAGTAACCTAGCGGGGGGAAGAGAGACCCAGTACTTC
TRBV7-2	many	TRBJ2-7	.	CASSYRPRGYEQYF	TGTGCCAGCAGCTATAGGCCCCGGGGTTACGAGCAGTACTTC
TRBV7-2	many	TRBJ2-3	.	CASSLAHSADTQYF	TGTGCCAGCAGCTTAGCACACTCTGCAGATACGCAGTATTTT
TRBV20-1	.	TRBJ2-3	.	CSAWDFLGTDTQYF	TGCAGTGCTTGGGACTTCCTAGGCACAGATACGCAGTATTTT
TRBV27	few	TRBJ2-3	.	CASSFYRAGTDTQYF	TGTGCCAGCAGTTTTTACAGGGCAGGCACAGATACGCAGTATTTT
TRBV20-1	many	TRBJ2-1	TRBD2	CSARSGGPGNEQFF	TGCAGTGCTAGAAGCGGGGGGCCGGGAAATGAGCAGTTCTTC
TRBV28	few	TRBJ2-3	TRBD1	CASIDRGDTDTQYF	TGTGCCAGCATTGACAGGGGGGACACAGATACGCAGTATTTT
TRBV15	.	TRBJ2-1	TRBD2	CATGSRGGRYEQFF	TGTGCCACCGGTTCACGGGGGGGCCGTTATGAGCAGTTCTTC
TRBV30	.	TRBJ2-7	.	CAWSPPGYYEQYF	TGTGCCTGGAGCCCCCCAGGGTACTACGAGCAGTACTTC
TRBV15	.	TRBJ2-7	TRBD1	CATSSRDSGYEQYF	TGTGCCACCAGCTCCCGGGACAGCGGCTACGAGCAGTACTTC
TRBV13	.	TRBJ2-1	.	CASSLTLSSYNEQFF	TGTGCCAGCAGCTTAACACTGAGCTCCTACAATGAGCAGTTCTTC
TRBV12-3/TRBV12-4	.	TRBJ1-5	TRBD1	CASTLRGNQPQHF	TGTGCCAGCACCCTCAGGGGGAATCAGCCCCAGCATTTT
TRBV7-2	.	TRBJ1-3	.	CAIRDSDSGNTIYF	TGTGCCATAAGGGACTCCGACTCTGGAAACACCATATATTTT
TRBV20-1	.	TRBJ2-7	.	CSARGHRPYEQYF	TGCAGTGCAAGGGGACACCGACCCTACGAGCAGTACTTC
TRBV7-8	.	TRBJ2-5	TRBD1	CASSLLGQDLEETQYF	TGTGCCAGCAGCCTTTTGGGACAGGACCTGGAAGAGACCCAGTACTTC
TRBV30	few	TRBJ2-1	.	CAWSSPSERLPYNEQFF	TGTGCCTGGAGTTCCCCATCCGAGCGGCTACCCTACAATGAGCAGTTCTTC
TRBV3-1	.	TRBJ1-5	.	CASSQDFAGVNQPQHF	TGTGCCAGCAGCCAAGACTTCGCGGGGGTCAATCAGCCCCAGCATTTT
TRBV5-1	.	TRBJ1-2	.	CASSFPGTFYGYTF	TGCGCCAGCAGCTTCCCCGGGACATTCTATGGCTACACCTTC
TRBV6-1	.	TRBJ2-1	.	CASSKTGAPLTTSYNEQFF	TGTGCCAGCAGCAAGACGGGGGCCCCCCTAACAACCTCCTACAATGAGCAGTTCTTC
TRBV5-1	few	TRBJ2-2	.	CASSLSGLPTGELFF	TGCGCCAGCAGCTTGTCGGGACTTCCGACCGGGGAGCTGTTTTTT
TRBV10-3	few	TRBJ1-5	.	CAISTRDSRLGYSNQPQHF	TGTGCCATCAGTACCCGGGACTCCAGACTCGGATATAGCAATCAGCCCCAGCATTTT
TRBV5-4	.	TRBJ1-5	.	CASSPGTGREPQHF	TGTGCCAGCAGCCCAGGGACCGGTAGGGAGCCCCAGCATTTT
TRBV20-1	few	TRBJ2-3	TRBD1	CSARGTGMQDTQYF	TGCAGTGCGCGCGGGACAGGGATGCAAGATACGCAGTATTTT
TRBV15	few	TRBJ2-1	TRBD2	CATSRGALAGDEQFF	TGTGCCACCAGCAGAGGGGCGCTAGCGGGGGACGAGCAGTTCTTC
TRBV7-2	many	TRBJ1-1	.	CASSLFENTEAFF	TGTGCCAGCAGCTTATTCGAGAACACTGAAGCTTTCTTT
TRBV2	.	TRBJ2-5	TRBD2	CASSGAGYQETQYF	TGTGCCAGCAGTGGAGCGGGATACCAAGAGACCCAGTACTTC
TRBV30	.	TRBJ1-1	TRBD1	CAWAQGGTEAFF	TGTGCCTGGGCACAGGGGGGGACTGAAGCTTTCTTT
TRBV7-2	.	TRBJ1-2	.	CASSFYGAAAYGYTF	TGTGCCAGCAGCTTTTACGGCGCCGCTGCCTATGGCTACACCTTC
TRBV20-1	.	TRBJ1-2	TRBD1	CSARDTGTGGFRNYGYTF	TGCAGTGCTAGAGATACCGGGACAGGGGGATTTCGAAACTATGGCTACACCTTC
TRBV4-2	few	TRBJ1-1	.	CASSQIEVGNGNTEAFF	TGTGCCAGCAGCCAAATAGAAGTAGGGAATGGGAACACTGAAGCTTTCTTT
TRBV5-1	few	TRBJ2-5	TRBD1	CASSLGTGGEETQYF	TGCGCCAGCAGCTTGGGGACAGGGGGCGAAGAGACCCAGTACTTC
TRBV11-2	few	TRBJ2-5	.	CASSLIQTDQYF	TGTGCCAGCAGCTTAATACAGACAGACCAGTACTTC
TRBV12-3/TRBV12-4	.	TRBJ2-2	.	CASSLMAGIGGELFF	TGTGCCAGCAGTTTAATGGCAGGGATCGGCGGGGAGCTGTTTTTT
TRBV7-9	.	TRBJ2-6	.	CASSLAPGNSGANVLTF	TGTGCCAGCAGCTTAGCGCCCGGGAATAGTGGGGCCAACGTCCTGACTTTC
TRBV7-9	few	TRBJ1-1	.	CASSSVGGDSEAFF	TGTGCCAGCAGCTCAGTAGGGGGAGACAGTGAAGCTTTCTTT
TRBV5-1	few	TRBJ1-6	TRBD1	CASSLAGGGRSPLHF	TGCGCCAGCAGCTTGGCTGGAGGGGGCCGCTCACCCCTCCACTTT
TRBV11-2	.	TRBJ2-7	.	CASSLRRGEGPYEQYF	TGTGCCAGCAGCCTGAGGAGGGGTGAGGGACCCTACGAGCAGTACTTC
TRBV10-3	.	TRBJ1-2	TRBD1	CAITDGTVANYGYTF	TGTGCCATCACTGATGGGACAGTAGCTAACTATGGCTACACCTTC
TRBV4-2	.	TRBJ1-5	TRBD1	CASSQGGQGGYSNQPQHF	TGTGCCAGCAGCCAGGGGGGACAGGGCGGTTATAGCAATCAGCCCCAGCATTTT
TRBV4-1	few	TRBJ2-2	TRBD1	CASSDRVVGTGELFF	TGCGCCAGCAGTGACAGGGTGGTGGGCACCGGGGAGCTGTTTTTT
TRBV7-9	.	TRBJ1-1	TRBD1	CAEGTGLSPEAFF	TGTGCCGAAGGGACAGGGTTATCTCCTGAAGCTTTCTTT
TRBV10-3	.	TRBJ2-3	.	CAIRDARGGGDTQYF	TGTGCCATCAGAGACGCTAGGGGGGGGGGAGATACGCAGTATTTT
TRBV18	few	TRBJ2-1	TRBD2	CASSPMTSGTYNEQFF	TGTGCCAGCTCACCAATGACTAGCGGTACCTACAATGAGCAGTTCTTC
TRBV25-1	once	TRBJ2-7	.	CASSVGGAGPSYEQYF	TGTGCCAGCAGTGTCGGAGGGGCAGGGCCCTCCTACGAGCAGTACTTC
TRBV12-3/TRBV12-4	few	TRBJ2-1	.	CASMAEYNEQFF	TGTGCCAGCATGGCAGAATACAATGAGCAGTTCTTC
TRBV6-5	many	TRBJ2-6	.	CASSYFGTSGANVLTF	TGTGCCAGCAGTTACTTCGGAACATCTGGGGCCAACGTCCTGACTTTC
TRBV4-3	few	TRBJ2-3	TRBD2	CASSQDSSGLAGVDTQYF	TGCGCCAGCAGCCAAGATTCTTCTGGACTAGCGGGGGTAGATACGCAGTATTTT
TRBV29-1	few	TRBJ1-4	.	CSVARTVGSVKLFF	TGCAGCGTTGCGCGGACAGTCGGCAGCGTAAAACTGTTTTTT
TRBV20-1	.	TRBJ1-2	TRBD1	CSVPTGGGGYTF	TGCAGTGTCCCGACAGGGGGAGGTGGCTACACCTTC
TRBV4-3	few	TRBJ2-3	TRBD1	CASSQYRGAADTQYF	TGCGCCAGCAGCCAGTACAGGGGGGCGGCAGATACGCAGTATTTT
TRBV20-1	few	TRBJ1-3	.	CSARPQNGNTIYF	TGCAGTGCTAGGCCGCAAAATGGAAACACCATATATTTT